Each of the 21 T cell receptor beta chains below was sequenced from the same sample in a study of T cell changes during pregnancy in multiple sclerosis (dated by TCRdb to between 2019 and 2020). The protocol used for the library was the immunoSEQ multiplex PCR assay. TCRdb holds this immuneACCESS table with in-frame rearrangements only. Some clones are missing; in checked studies, unresolved V genes explain under half, and the rest has no known cause. The sample data list about 71,000 clones, and approximately 90% of these were observed just once. The ten largest clones add up to roughly 1.2% of the sample. Source: peripheral blood, taken in the third trimester of pregnancy. The origin of the receptors is a female donor with multiple sclerosis, enrolled in a pregnancy study.

This clone showed up just once. V is TRBV2 and J is TRBJ2-1, with 10 bases aligning to TRBD2. The CDR3 runs to 22 residues. Trimming cost V 2 bases and J 3 bases; bases outside gene matches: 22. Germline CDR1 SNHLY, CDR2 FYNNEI. The CDR3, as DNA: TGTGCCAGCAGTGAACTTTTTATGGTGGGGCTAGCGGGAGTGAGGAGCTACAATGAGCAGTTCTTC. It translates to CASSELFMVGLAGVRSYNEQFF.

The CDR3 DNA is TGTGCCAGCAGTCTACCCGGGACTAGCCGTTTTCATGAGCAGTTCTTC. It specifies CASSLPGTSRFHEQFF. This chain joins TRBV28 and TRBJ2-1, with 9 bases fitting TRBD2. Germline V gives CDR1 MDHEN, CDR2 SYDVKM. V gave up 5 bases and J gave up 8 bases; unmatched junction bases: 13. The CDR3 loop spans 16 amino acids.

This rearrangement joins TRBV11-2 to TRBJ1-4; 8 bases match TRBD1. The CDR3 covers 16 residues. Per the germline V gene, CDR1 is SGHAT and CDR2 is FQNNGV. With V trimmed by 4 bases and J by 8 bases, 12 bases remained unmatched. The CDR3 reads CASSSQDRGGREKLFF. Here the CDR3 DNA reads TGTGCCAGCAGCTCCCAAGACAGGGGAGGTCGGGAAAAACTGTTTTTT.

The J gene is TRBJ2-1, the V gene TRBV13; 11 positions match TRBD2. The CDR3 extends over 16 amino acids. CDR1 and CDR2 (germline): PRHDT, FYEKMQ (reference sequence). J was trimmed by 8 bases and V by 5 bases; bases with no gene match: 11. For the CDR3, the DNA is TGTGCCAGCAGCATGCCCACTAGCGGGAGTGGGGATGAGCAGTTCTTC. The encoded protein is CASSMPTSGSGDEQFF.

V and J are TRBV30 and TRBJ2-7; 11 bases are a match to TRBD2. Germline loops: CDR1 GTSNPN, CDR2 SVGIG (reference sequence). The CDR3 runs 14 residues. The J segment lost 4 bases and the V segment lost 1 base, leaving 3 bases of the junction unmatched. The DNA of the CDR3 is TGTGCCTGGAGTGAGGGACTAGCGGTTTACGAGCAGTACTTC. Its translation is CAWSEGLAVYEQYF.

The rearrangement joins TRBV18 to TRBJ2-2; D not resolved. Trimming took 3 bases from V and 3 from J, leaving 14 bases between them. From germline, CDR1 is KGHSH and CDR2 LQKENI. The CDR3 totals 16 residues. The CDR3 region has the DNA TGTGCCAGCTCACCCCCAGACAAAATTGACACCGGGGAGCTGTTTTTT. Amino acid sequence: CASSPPDKIDTGELFF.

This clone was seen a single time. The chain is built from TRBV5-1 and TRBJ2-1, with TRBD2 matching over 8 bases. After removal of 0 bases from V and 2 bases from J, the junction contained 4 bases not matched to a gene. Germline values: CDR1 SGHRS, CDR2 YFSETQ. There are 16 residues in the CDR3. CDR3 in DNA: TGCGCCAGCAGCTTGGGGGGCGGGGGGACCTACAATGAGCAGTTCTTC. Protein sequence: CASSLGGGGTYNEQFF.

The J gene is TRBJ2-5, the V gene TRBV11-2, with 8 bases matching TRBD2. This CDR3 region has 16 residues. With 5 bases clipped from V and 5 bases from J, the junction kept 13 bases outside the gene matches. The germline V gene has CDR1 SGHAT and CDR2 FQNNGV. The CDR3 loop is CASSLGTREGGETQYF. The CDR3, as DNA: TGTGCCAGCAGCCTAGGGACTAGAGAAGGCGGCGAGACCCAGTACTTC.

CDR3 sequence reads: CASSLGSGNTDTQYF. The CDR3 bases are TGTGCCAGCAGCTTGGGAAGCGGGAATACAGATACGCAGTATTTT. The rearrangement uses TRBV5-6 and TRBJ2-3; 7 nucleotides agree with TRBD2. Per germline, CDR1 SGHDT and CDR2 YYEEEE. V lost 0 bases, J lost 3 bases, and 4 bases stayed unmatched. The CDR3 sequence is 15 residues long. Full variable domain (missing parts from reference TRBV5-6 and TRBJ2-3): DAGVTQSPTHLIKTRGQQVTLRCSPKSGHDTVSWYQQALGQGPQFIFQYYEEEERQRGNFPDRFSGHQFPNYSSELNVNALLLGDSALYLCASSLGSGNTDTQYFGPGTRLTVL.

The chain is built from TRBV5-1 and TRBJ2-1; possibly TRBD2 for D (6 bases). This CDR3 spans 14 amino acids. The germline V and J ends were trimmed by 7 bases and 5 bases, with 16 bases remaining between them. CDR1 is SGHRS and CDR2 is YFSETQ in the germline V gene. The CDR3 region has the DNA TGCGCCAGCTCCTACGGAGGGCCTAACAATGAGCAGTTCTTC. It yields the protein CASSYGGPNNEQFF.

This chain links TRBV30 with TRBJ2-5; TRBD1 agrees at 9 bases. J lost 5 bases, V lost 5 bases, and 9 bases had no gene match. Germline-derived CDR1 and CDR2 are GTSNPN and SVGIG (reference sequence). The CDR3 length is 14 residues. The CDR3 DNA is TGTGCCTGGGTGGACAGGGGCAACAGGGAGACCCAGTACTTC. This translates into CAWVDRGNRETQYF.

The CDR3 coding sequence is TGTGCCAGCAGTACACCGACTAGCCTCACCTACGAGCAGTACTTC. This codes for CASSTPTSLTYEQYF. The chain couples TRBV27 to TRBJ2-7; 7 nucleotides match TRBD2. Per germline, CDR1 MNHEY and CDR2 SMNVEV (reference sequence). This CDR3 comprises 15 residues. The V gene end was trimmed by 5 bases and the J gene end by 2 bases; junction bases not matched to a gene: 9.

This chain links TRBV11-2 with TRBJ2-5, with 8 bases aligning to TRBD2. Unmatched junction bases numbered 4, after V lost 5 bases and J lost 5 bases. The CDR3 is made up of 13 amino acids. Germline V lookup: CDR1 SGHAT, CDR2 FQNNGV. The CDR3 sequence is CASSQGLGETQYF. The CDR3 DNA reads TGTGCCAGCAGCCAGGGACTAGGGGAGACCCAGTACTTC.

The V and J genes are TRBV7-6 and TRBJ2-2, with 7 positions matching TRBD1. Trimming removed 2 bases from V and 6 bases from J; junction bases left unmatched: 3. This CDR3 comprises 14 residues. CDR1 is SGHVS, CDR2 FNYEAQ, per germline. The CDR3 region is CASSLYQGAGELFF. As DNA, the CDR3 is TGTGCCAGCAGCTTATATCAGGGGGCCGGGGAGCTGTTTTTT.

The rearrangement uses TRBV7-2 and TRBJ2-3, with TRBD2 matching 10 bases. The V gene end was trimmed by 4 bases and the J gene end by 2 bases; junction bases not matched to a gene: 3. The CDR3 is 15 amino acids. Germline V gene data show CDR1 as SGHTA and CDR2 as FQGNSA. This chain's CDR3 is CASSSTSGATDTQYF. The DNA of the CDR3 is TGTGCCAGCAGCTCTACTAGCGGGGCCACAGATACGCAGTATTTT.

The rearrangement joins TRBV10-3 to TRBJ2-1; 7 bases agree with TRBD2. In germline, CDR1 is ENHRY, CDR2 SYGVKD. Trimming cost V 6 bases and J 6 bases; bases outside gene matches: 11. CDR3 length: 15 residues. For the CDR3, the DNA is TGTGCCATCAGGGGAGGGGTGGGCGAAAGCAATGAGCAGTTCTTC. It codes for CAIRGGVGESNEQFF.

The CDR3 here is CASQRDFATNEKLFF. CDR3 DNA: TGTGCCAGCCAACGGGATTTTGCAACTAATGAAAAACTGTTTTTT. The chain joins TRBV7-9 to TRBJ1-4; no clear D gene. V was trimmed by 8 bases and J by 0 bases, leaving 13 bases between them. Germline values: CDR1 SEHNR, CDR2 FQNEAQ (reference sequence). CDR3 length equals 15 residues.

V gene TRBV19 combines with J gene TRBJ1-1; a weak D match, TRBD1 (6 bases). The V gene's germline CDR1 is LNHDA and CDR2 SQIVND (reference sequence). The CDR3 consists of 14 residues. Trimming left V 6 bases short and J 2 bases short, with 13 bases between. CDR3 DNA sequence: TGTGCCAGTAGCCAAGGGGGTCATAACACTGAAGCTTTCTTT. Protein product: CASSQGGHNTEAFF.

The rearrangement uses TRBV6-6 and TRBJ2-7; 10 positions agree with TRBD1. V gave up 5 bases and J gave up 1 base; unmatched junction bases: 8. The CDR3 is 16 amino acids. From germline, CDR1 is MNHNY and CDR2 SVGAGI (reference sequence). This CDR3 is CASSLRTGGLSYEQYF. The CDR3 bases are TGTGCCAGCAGTCTCAGGACAGGGGGTTTGTCCTACGAGCAGTACTTC.

The rearrangement links TRBV6-1 to TRBJ1-2; D is ambiguous. The V and J ends lost 0 bases and 1 base respectively, with 18 bases between them. The germline V gene encodes CDR1 MNHNS and CDR2 SASEGT. The CDR3 is 18 amino acids. CDR3 in DNA: TGTGCCAGCAGTGAAGCGGCCCTAGGCCTAACCATTAACTATGGCTACACCTTC. Translated, it gives CASSEAALGLTINYGYTF.

The chain couples TRBV10-3 to TRBJ1-3, with D perhaps matching TRBD1 (6 bases). CDR3 length: 13 amino acids. CDR1 ENHRY and CDR2 SYGVKD come from the germline V gene. Trimming pared 10 bases from V and 8 bases from J, leaving 18 bases between. CDR3 nucleotides: TGTGCCACCAGGCGCGGGGGGCAGGACACCATATATTTT. Translated: CATRRGGQDTIYF.